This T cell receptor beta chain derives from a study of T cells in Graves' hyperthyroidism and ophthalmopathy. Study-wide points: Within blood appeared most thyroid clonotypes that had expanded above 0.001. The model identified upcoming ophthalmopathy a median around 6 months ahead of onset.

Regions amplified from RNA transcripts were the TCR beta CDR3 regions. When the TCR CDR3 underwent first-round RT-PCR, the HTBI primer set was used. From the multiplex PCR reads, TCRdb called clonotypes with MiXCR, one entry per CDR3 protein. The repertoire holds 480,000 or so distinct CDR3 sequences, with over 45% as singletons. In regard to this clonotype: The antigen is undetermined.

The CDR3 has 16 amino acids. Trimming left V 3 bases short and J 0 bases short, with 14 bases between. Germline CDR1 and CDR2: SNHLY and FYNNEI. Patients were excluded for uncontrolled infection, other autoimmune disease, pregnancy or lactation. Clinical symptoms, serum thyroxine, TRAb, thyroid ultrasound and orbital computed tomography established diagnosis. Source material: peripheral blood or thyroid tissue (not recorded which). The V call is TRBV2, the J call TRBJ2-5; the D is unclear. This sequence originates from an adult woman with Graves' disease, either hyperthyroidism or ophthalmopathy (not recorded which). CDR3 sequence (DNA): TGTGCCAGCAGTGACCCCGACACTCGGTACCAAGAGACCCAGTACTTC. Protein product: CASSDPDTRYQETQYF.